A single sample is the source of the 4 T cell receptor beta chains below, sequenced in a study of response to subunit inactivated influenza vaccine. MiXCR was run by TCRdb on the RT-PCR reads, yielding one entry per CDR3 protein. The table includes under 200,000 distinct CDR3 sequences, about a tenth detected once. Sample: non-naive T cells sorted from PBMCs, taken roughly 48 days after vaccination. The receptors derive from a man aged 50 to 59 who received an inactivated influenza vaccine.

V gene TRBV15 combines with J gene TRBJ2-5; TRBD1 agrees at 9 bases. The CDR3 has 16 residues. V dropped 0 bases and J dropped 1; count of bases not matched to a gene: 3. The germline V gene has CDR1 LNHNV and CDR2 YYDKDF (reference sequence). CDR3 nucleotide sequence: TGTGCCACCAGCAGAGACGGGACAGGGACCCAAGAGACCCAGTACTTC. Protein product: CATSRDGTGTQETQYF.

This clonotype was counted at least ten times. The V call is TRBV5-4, the J call TRBJ2-7; tentative D call: TRBD1 (6 bases). Germline assignment: CDR1 SGHNT and CDR2 YYREEE (reference sequence). The length of the CDR3 is 13 residues. Deletions cut 0 bases from V and 5 bases from J, with 9 bases between. CDR3 amino acids: CASSLDQGNEQYF. As DNA, the CDR3 is TGTGCCAGCAGCTTGGATCAGGGGAACGAGCAGTACTTC.

This chain joins TRBV3-1 and TRBJ2-7; D call uncertain. The CDR3 sequence is 15 residues long. Trimming took 11 bases from V and 2 from J, leaving 22 bases between them. The germline CDR1 and CDR2 sequences are LGHDT and YNNKEL (reference sequence). For the CDR3, the DNA is TGTGCCTCCTGCCAAGAGGCGTCTTTTACCTACGAGCAGTACTTC. It encodes CASCQEASFTYEQYF.

V is TRBV11-2 and J is TRBJ2-7; the match to TRBD1 covers 8 bases. Trimming cost V 1 base and J 4 bases; bases outside gene matches: 9. This CDR3 has 16 amino acids. From germline, CDR1 is SGHAT and CDR2 FQNNGV. The CDR3 loop is CASSLGIAGGSYEQYF. CDR3 nucleotide sequence: TGTGCCAGCAGCTTAGGTATTGCAGGGGGCTCTTACGAGCAGTACTTC.